The clone carrying this T cell receptor (beta chain) showed up just a few times. Its specificity is unknown. TCRdb analysed the reads with MiXCR anew, one entry per CDR3 protein. The sample lists fewer than 350,000 distinct CDR3 sequences, under 20% occurring once. The data are from a study of T cell repertoires in cytomegalovirus infection. Study at large: It can be stated that public TCR beta signatures indicated CMV infection as well as a matching HLA type.

This CDR3 spans 15 amino acids. The V gene's germline CDR1 is MNHEY and CDR2 SVGAGI. V was pared by 11 bases and J by 0 bases, with 14 bases between. Regarding the study as a whole: The ex vivo response was dominated by HLA-C-restricted CMV-specific TCR beta clonotypes. Cumulated frequencies of public TCR beta families served to identify carriers of CMV plus the relevant HLA.

The rearrangement uses TRBV6-5 and TRBJ2-6; tentatively, D is TRBD1 (5 bases). The receptor was isolated from a human donor in good health (CMV status not recorded). Some clones in this sample may be carry-over from other donors' samples. The sample was PBMCs. In DNA form, the CDR3 reads TGTGCCGCCAGGGCGAGGAACTCTGGGGCCAACGTCCTGACTTTC. This codes for CAARARNSGANVLTF.